The following is a T cell receptor (beta chain) sequence with its context. Its antigen is currently unknown. This sample was taken from a study of vaccination and CD4 T cells after COVID-19. Study in general: Post-COVID draws came a median roughly 97 days after diagnosis (range 35 to 161). Overlapping SARS-CoV-2, HCoV-NL63, HCoV-OC43 and HCoV-229E spike peptides were used to stimulate cells. Study observations and caveats: Of the reactive clones in convalescent patients, a median around 83% showed up only post-vaccination.

Treatment given: roughly 10-day PBMC culture with coronavirus spike peptide pools or control peptides (ViraFEST assay). First, ViraFEST expanded antigen-specific T cells with peptide pools, and next it sequenced the TCRs. The study sequenced cultured CD4+ T cell DNA using the Oncomine TCR Beta short-read assay. Each CDR3 protein is one row after TCRdb ran MiXCR on the PCR reads. This sample carries about 10,000 distinct CDR3 sequences, more than 70% of them seen once, and the ten largest clones take 9%. V shed 3 bases, J shed 5 bases, and the junction held 4 bases outside the gene matches. The germline V gene encodes CDR1 DFQATT and CDR2 SNEGSKA (reference sequence). There are 14 residues in the CDR3.

The origin of this receptor is a human donor who had recovered from COVID-19. Input material: CD4+ T cells from blood, cultured in vitro. The chain links TRBV20-1 to TRBJ2-5, with TRBD2 matching 12 bases. CDR3 in DNA: TGCAGTGCTAGGACTAGCGGGAGAGGGGAGACCCAGTACTTC. This sequence encodes CSARTSGRGETQYF.